Each of the 21 T cell receptor beta chains below was sequenced from the same sample in a study of Ad26.COV2.S vaccination and SARS-CoV-2 variants. This table comes from immunoSEQ multiplex PCR, and its TCRdb copy is limited to in-frame clones, with some not included. The sample lists about half a million clones; 80% to 90% were seen once. This sample's treatment: 15 to 20 received Ad26.COV2.S at low or high dose, single or two shots; roughly five received placebo; per-sample allocation not given. Samples were taken on day 63 after the first vaccine or placebo injection. Source: peripheral blood, taken in a trial of Ad26.COV2.S vaccine versus placebo. The receptors were gathered from a person aged 18-65 years who received the Ad26.COV2.S COVID-19 vaccine or a placebo.

The chain employs TRBV30 and TRBJ2-7, with 7 bases matching TRBD1. Germline CDR1 and CDR2: GTSNPN and SVGIG (reference sequence). The trim removed 0 bases at V and 2 bases at J, leaving 13 bases unmatched. The length of the CDR3 is 17 residues. The CDR3 protein is CAWSVGPGQPSAYEQYF. The CDR3 region has the DNA TGTGCCTGGAGTGTCGGTCCGGGACAGCCATCTGCCTACGAGCAGTACTTC.

The J gene is TRBJ1-1, the V gene TRBV5-5, with a tentative D call TRBD1 (5 bases). Germline CDR1 SGHKS, CDR2 YYEKEE (reference sequence). This CDR3 has 16 residues. The V gene lost 1 base and the J gene lost 1 base, with 14 bases spanning the gap. As DNA, the CDR3 is TGTGCCAGCAGCTTGCCCAGCTGGGGGAAGAACACTGAAGCTTTCTTT. Protein: CASSLPSWGKNTEAFF.

The chain couples TRBV9 to TRBJ1-4; D gene ambiguous. The CDR3 runs to 15 residues. Germline-derived CDR1 and CDR2 are SGDLS and YYNGEE. V was clipped by 0 bases and J by 2 bases, with 8 bases between them. The CDR3 coding sequence is TGTGCCAGCAGCGTAGGGGCGTCTACTAATGAAAAACTGTTTTTT. Protein sequence: CASSVGASTNEKLFF.

This chain links TRBV2 with TRBJ2-2; the match to TRBD1 covers 9 bases. V was pared by 5 bases and J by 7 bases, with 17 bases of the junction left unmatched. The CDR3 is made up of 18 amino acids. Germline loops: CDR1 SNHLY, CDR2 FYNNEI. The CDR3 here is CASSRTGEKGHGGGELFF. The CDR3 DNA follows: TGTGCCAGCAGTAGGACAGGGGAAAAGGGCCACGGTGGCGGGGAGCTGTTTTTT.

The sample holds a few counts of this clone. This rearrangement joins TRBV2 to TRBJ1-2; D is unclear. Germline loops: CDR1 SNHLY, CDR2 FYNNEI. CDR3 length: 14 amino acids. V lost 0 bases to trimming and J lost 5 bases, with 10 bases between them. The CDR3 sequence: CASSEASGKYGYTF. CDR3 DNA: TGTGCCAGCAGTGAAGCGTCGGGTAAATATGGCTACACCTTC.

The chain couples TRBV30 to TRBJ1-2; no clear D gene. With 3 bases removed from V and 4 bases from J, the gap between germline ends came to 12 bases. The CDR3 runs 13 residues. Germline V gives CDR1 GTSNPN, CDR2 SVGIG (reference sequence). CDR3 sequence (DNA): TGTGCCTGGAGCCACAGCTACAGCTATGGCTACACCTTC. It codes for CAWSHSYSYGYTF.

This sequence joins TRBV3-1 (or the pseudogene TRBV3-2) and TRBJ1-1; D is undetermined. The CDR3 sequence is 11 residues long. From germline, CDR1 is LGHDT and CDR2 YNNKEL (reference sequence). V was shortened by 1 base and J by 7 bases, with 4 bases between the two germline ends. CDR3 protein: CASSQAGEAFF. CDR3 nucleotides: TGTGCCAGCAGCCAAGCGGGTGAAGCTTTCTTT.

This sequence joins TRBV6-6 and TRBJ2-7, with D possibly being TRBD2 (6 bases). This CDR3 has 14 residues. V was shortened by 0 bases and J by 2 bases, with 8 bases between the two germline ends. Germline CDR1 and CDR2: MNHNY and SVGAGI (reference sequence). CDR3: CASSYSGTAYEQYF. The CDR3, as DNA: TGTGCCAGCAGTTACTCAGGGACTGCCTACGAGCAGTACTTC.

V usage is TRBV5-8 and J usage is TRBJ2-1; D perhaps matches TRBD2 (6 bases). CDR1 is SGHTS, CDR2 YDEGEE, per germline. Trimming removed 4 bases at V and 8 bases at J, with 16 bases between. The CDR3 consists of 14 residues. CDR3 in amino acids: CASSQPGLRYEQFF. Written as DNA, the CDR3 is TGTGCCAGCAGCCAACCGGGACTCCGCTATGAGCAGTTCTTC.

The V call is TRBV3-1 (or the pseudogene TRBV3-2), the J call TRBJ1-6, with TRBD1 matching over 11 bases. With 4 bases clipped from V and 10 bases from J, the junction kept 6 bases outside the gene matches. Looked up from germline, CDR1 is LGHDT and CDR2 is YNNKEL (reference sequence). The CDR3 is 15 amino acids. DNA of the CDR3: TGTGCCAGCAGCCTCGGACAGGGGGCGGTCTCACCCCTCCACTTT. Protein: CASSLGQGAVSPLHF.

The chain joins TRBV11-1 to TRBJ2-5; perhaps TRBD1 as D (6 bases). CDR3 length: 15 amino acids. CDR1 is SGHAT and CDR2 is FQDESV in the germline V gene (reference sequence). V lost 1 base to trimming and J lost 5 bases, with 14 bases between them. For the CDR3, the DNA is TGTGCCAGCAGCTTAGGTAGGGGGTTCGGTGAGACCCAGTACTTC. Translated: CASSLGRGFGETQYF.

CDR3 sequence reads: CASSIANYGYTF. The DNA of the CDR3 is TGTGCCAGTAGTATAGCCAACTATGGCTACACCTTC. This chain joins TRBV19 and TRBJ1-2; D gene ambiguous. CDR3 length: 12 residues. Germline CDR1 is LNHDA and CDR2 is SQIVND (reference sequence). V was cut by 1 base and J by 2 bases, with 2 bases left in between.

This rearrangement joins TRBV6-1 to TRBJ2-1, with D possibly called TRBD1 or TRBD2 (5 bases each). This CDR3 is built from 17 residues. Germline V CDR1 and CDR2: MNHNS, SASEGT. V lost 3 bases, J lost 2 bases, and 17 bases lay in between. The CDR3 is CASSEFRGTGPYNEQFF. CDR3 bases: TGTGCCAGCAGTGAGTTCCGGGGTACGGGACCCTACAATGAGCAGTTCTTC.

This chain connects TRBV2 to TRBJ1-2; D remains unclear. V lost 5 bases and J 4 bases, leaving 8 bases between the germline ends. CDR3 length: 12 residues. Per the germline V gene, CDR1 is SNHLY and CDR2 is FYNNEI. The CDR3 sequence is CASSPQIYGYTF. The CDR3 coding sequence is TGTGCCAGCAGTCCGCAGATCTATGGCTACACCTTC. The full variable domain, with the rest looked up from reference TRBV2 and TRBJ1-2, is EPEVTQTPSHQVTQMGQEVILRCVPISNHLYFYWYRQILGQKVEFLVSFYNNEISEKSEIFDDQFSVERPDGSNFTLKIRSTKLEDSAMYFCASSPQIYGYTFGSGTRLTVV.

The gene calls are TRBV6-5 and TRBJ1-2, with D tentatively TRBD1 (5 bases). This CDR3 has 15 residues. CDR1 MNHEY and CDR2 SVGAGI come from the germline V gene. The V end lost 7 bases, the J end lost 3 bases, and 18 bases lay between the germline ends. The CDR3 loop is CASKNPGRHYYGYTF. The DNA for the CDR3 is TGTGCCAGCAAAAATCCGGGACGGCATTACTATGGCTACACCTTC.

Here the CDR3 reads CASSPTHPGLNTEAFF. The CDR3 DNA follows: TGTGCCAGCAGCCCCACACATCCGGGGCTGAACACTGAAGCTTTCTTT. V is TRBV6-6 and J is TRBJ1-1; D might be TRBD1 (5 bases). Germline CDR1 and CDR2: MNHNY and SVGAGI (reference sequence). The CDR3 length is 16 residues. Trimming removed 6 bases at V and 0 bases at J, with 17 bases between.

The chain couples TRBV27 to TRBJ2-2; D is ambiguous. Germline-derived CDR1 and CDR2 are MNHEY and SMNVEV (reference sequence). Trimming removed 6 bases from V and 2 bases from J, with 10 bases in between. The CDR3 is 14 amino acids. CDR3 coding DNA: TGTGCCAGCAGGGTGCGACCTAACACCGGGGAGCTGTTTTTT. Its translation: CASRVRPNTGELFF.

The chain employs TRBV2 and TRBJ1-2, with 11 bases fitting TRBD1. The V segment lost 6 bases and the J segment 3 bases; nucleotides outside the gene matches: 6. The germline V gene encodes CDR1 SNHLY and CDR2 FYNNEI. CDR3 size: 15 residues. The CDR3 region has the DNA TGTGCCAGCAGGGCCGGACAGGGGGCTCACTATGGCTACACCTTC. It specifies CASRAGQGAHYGYTF. Supplemented by reference TRBV2 and TRBJ1-2, the full variable domain reads EPEVTQTPSHQVTQMGQEVILRCVPISNHLYFYWYRQILGQKVEFLVSFYNNEISEKSEIFDDQFSVERPDGSNFTLKIRSTKLEDSAMYFCASRAGQGAHYGYTFGSGTRLTVV.

The chain joins TRBV12-3 or TRBV12-4 to TRBJ1-1; 8 bases align to TRBD1. V lost 6 bases and J lost 4; bases outside the gene matches: 4. The CDR3 is 13 amino acids. The CDR3 spells CASRDRALTEAFF. The CDR3, as DNA: TGTGCCAGCAGGGACAGGGCCCTCACTGAAGCTTTCTTT.

The rearrangement links TRBV7-9 to TRBJ2-1, with D possibly being TRBD1 (5 bases). The CDR3 has 16 amino acids. V gave up 1 base and J gave up 5 bases, with 15 bases separating them. Germline V CDR1 and CDR2: SEHNR, FQNEAQ (reference sequence). This CDR3 is CASSLVQEGPHNEQFF. CDR3 sequence (DNA): TGTGCCAGCAGCTTAGTACAGGAAGGCCCCCACAATGAGCAGTTCTTC.

The rearrangement links TRBV6-2 or TRBV6-3 to TRBJ2-3; D not resolved. CDR3 length: 12 residues. Trimming pared 3 bases from V and 7 bases from J, leaving 8 bases between. Germline CDR1 and CDR2: MNHEY and SVGEGT. Here the CDR3 reads CASSYLFNTQYF. The CDR3 coding sequence is TGTGCCAGCAGTTATCTCTTCAATACGCAGTATTTT.